The 31 T cell receptor beta chains below were found in one sample sequenced in a study of T cells in localized non-small cell lung cancer. The table came from immunoSEQ multiplex PCR; TCRdb's copy has only in-frame clones and leaves some out. The sample contains under 1,200 clones, around 35% of which appear only once. This specimen was normal lung tissue next to the tumor, taken before any cancer treatment. Every receptor here comes from a male donor older than 55 with stage I lung adenocarcinoma.

This clone has a handful of counts. This chain joins TRBV27 and TRBJ1-1, with unresolved D. V lost 3 bases and J 4 bases, leaving 9 bases between the germline ends. Germline loops: CDR1 MNHEY, CDR2 SMNVEV (reference sequence). The CDR3 sequence is 13 residues long. CDR3 loop: CASSLLAGTEAFF. CDR3 DNA sequence: TGTGCCAGCAGTTTGCTAGCCGGCACTGAAGCTTTCTTT.

Remarks on this clone: Other DNA sequences in this specimen translate into the identical CDR3. The chain has TRBV19 and TRBJ1-4; TRBD1 aligns across 8 bases. The CDR3 runs to 14 residues. CDR1 LNHDA and CDR2 SQIVND come from the germline V gene (reference sequence). The J segment lost 7 bases and the V segment lost 9 bases, leaving 10 bases of the junction unmatched. Written as DNA, the CDR3 is TGTGCCAGCCGCGGGGGCAGGGGGCGTGAAAAACTGTTTTTT. Translating it yields CASRGGRGREKLFF. Variable domain in full (rest from reference TRBV19 and TRBJ1-4): DGGITQSPKYLFRKEGQNVTLSCEQNLNHDAMYWYRQDPGQGLRLIYYSQIVNDFQKGDIAEGYSVSREKKESFPLTVTSAQKNPTAFYLCASRGGRGREKLFFGSGTQLSVL.

V usage is TRBV6-8 and J usage is TRBJ1-6, with D unclear. Trimming took 4 bases from V and 0 from J, leaving 7 bases between them. The CDR3 consists of 15 residues. Germline CDR1 is MNHGY and CDR2 is SAAAGT. DNA of the CDR3: TGTGCCAGCAGTTCCCTCAGCTCCTATAATTCACCCCTCCACTTT. Residues: CASSSLSSYNSPLHF.

V and J are TRBV19 and TRBJ1-1; possible D gene TRBD1, 6 bases. The CDR3 spans 17 residues. Trimming pared 5 bases from V and 0 bases from J, leaving 19 bases between. Germline CDR1 is LNHDA and CDR2 is SQIVND (reference sequence). The CDR3 DNA reads as TGTGCCAGTAGTTCACTAACCCGAGGGGGGATGAACACTGAAGCTTTCTTT. As protein: CASSSLTRGGMNTEAFF.

This clone has a handful of counts. The CDR3 bases are TGCGCCAGCAGTCAATCGGGCGGGACGGGACAGGGAGAAATTAACTATGGCTACACCTTC. Translation: CASSQSGGTGQGEINYGYTF. This rearrangement joins TRBV23-1 to TRBJ1-2; 9 nucleotides align to TRBD1. TRBV23-1 is an ORF, and what it does is uncertain. This CDR3 contains 20 residues. The V and J ends lost 0 bases and 1 base, in that order; junction bases with no gene match: 15.

The rearrangement uses TRBV19 and TRBJ2-5; TRBD1 might be the D (6 bases). Trimming stripped 4 bases from V and 3 bases from J, with 12 bases between. The germline CDR1 and CDR2 sequences are LNHDA and SQIVND (reference sequence). The CDR3 loop spans 14 amino acids. The CDR3 DNA reads as TGTGCCAGTAGTACCGGACAGAGCGAAGAGACCCAGTACTTC. It translates to CASSTGQSEETQYF.

The chain couples TRBV11-3 to TRBJ1-6; TRBD1 is a possible D gene (5 bases). The V end lost 3 bases, the J end lost 9 bases, and 12 bases lay between the germline ends. This CDR3 is 14 amino acids long. Germline values: CDR1 SGHNT, CDR2 YENEEA. The CDR3 protein is CASSFRVVGSPLHF. The CDR3 DNA is TGTGCCAGCAGCTTCAGGGTAGTTGGTTCACCCCTCCACTTT. The full variable domain, in which reference TRBV11-3 and TRBJ1-6 provide the parts outside the CDR3, is EAGVVQSPRYKIIEKKQPVAFWCNPISGHNTLYWYLQNLGQGPELLIRYENEEAVDDSQLPKDRFSAERLKGVDSTLKIQPAELGDSAVYLCASSFRVVGSPLHFGNGTRLTVT.

Sample share makes this clone medium-sized (0.01 to 0.1%). The chain recombines TRBV11-1 with TRBJ2-7, with D hard to call. The CDR3 spans 15 residues. Germline lookup yields CDR1 SGHAT and CDR2 FQDESV (reference sequence). The V and J ends lost 1 base and 6 bases respectively, with 16 bases between them. The chain's CDR3 is CASSLVSGKLGEQYF. The CDR3 DNA reads TGTGCCAGCAGCTTAGTATCTGGGAAGCTTGGCGAGCAGTACTTC.

This clone was seen more than once but under ten times. The J gene is TRBJ2-7, the V gene TRBV16, with D hard to call. Germline V gene sequence: CDR1 KGHSY, CDR2 FQNENV. The V end lost 0 bases, the J end lost 7 bases, and 13 bases lay between the germline ends. The CDR3 runs to 14 residues. The CDR3 nucleotides read TGTGCCAGCAGCCAATCCTTCGGGTCCGGGGAGCAGTACTTC. Protein: CASSQSFGSGEQYF. Supplemented by reference TRBV16 and TRBJ2-7, the full variable domain reads GEEVAQTPKHLVRGEGQKAKLYCAPIKGHSYVFWYQQVLKNEFKFLISFQNENVFDETGMPKERFSAKCLPNSPCSLEIQATKLEDSAVYFCASSQSFGSGEQYFGPGTRLTVT.

This clone is deemed medium-sized. The V and J genes are TRBV11-3 and TRBJ1-6, with TRBD1 identical over 9 bases. The CDR3 is 16 residues long. Trimming cost V 5 bases and J 3 bases; bases outside gene matches: 5. Germline V gives CDR1 SGHNT, CDR2 YENEEA. The CDR3 is CASSHGQGFYNSPLHF. Written as DNA, the CDR3 is TGTGCCAGCAGCCACGGACAGGGGTTCTATAATTCACCCCTCCACTTT.

A remark on this clone: A read error may produce the germline difference seen at one junction end. The chain uses TRBV18 and TRBJ1-2, with D perhaps matching TRBD1 (6 bases). The CDR3 runs to 14 residues. Germline V gene sequence: CDR1 KGHSH, CDR2 LQKENI. CDR3 bases: TGTGTCAGCTCACGGGGGGCCAATCAATATGGCTACACCTTC. Its protein is CVSSRGANQYGYTF.

This clone is categorized as large (0.1 to 1%). The rearrangement uses TRBV9 and TRBJ2-3, with TRBD2 matching over 9 bases. V gave up 8 bases and J gave up 1 base; unmatched junction bases: 2. The CDR3 runs to 13 residues. The germline CDR1 and CDR2 sequences are SGDLS and YYNGEE. The DNA of the CDR3 is TGTGCCAGTATAGCGGGGGGCACAGATACGCAGTATTTT. It is translated as CASIAGGTDTQYF.

This clone is large by share. A base was left unread or ambiguous, and X is written for its residue. Other DNA sequences in this sample translate to the same CDR3. The chain couples TRBV9 to TRBJ2-1; D call uncertain. V lost 2 bases to trimming and J lost 0 bases, with 9 bases between them. Germline V gene lookup returns CDR1 SGDLS and CDR2 YYNGEE. CDR3 length: 15 amino acids. The DNA for the CDR3 is TGTGCCAGCAGCGTTAAGACKAGCTCCTACAATGAGCAGTTCTTC. Encoded protein: CASSVKXSSYNEQFF. The whole CDR3 is CASSVKTSSYNEQFF.

This clone was observed a single time. The chain joins TRBV19 to TRBJ2-7, with a weak D call TRBD2 (5 bases). CDR1 and CDR2 (germline): LNHDA, SQIVND (reference sequence). V lost 3 bases and J 1 base, leaving 10 bases between the germline ends. CDR3 length: 14 amino acids. The CDR3 sequence: CASSIGGFSYEQYF. The CDR3 DNA sequence: TGTGCCAGTAGTATCGGCGGGTTTTCCTACGAGCAGTACTTC.

This chain joins TRBV19 and TRBJ1-5, with D tentatively TRBD1 (5 bases). The V gene lost 6 bases and the J gene lost 2 bases, with 17 bases spanning the gap. Germline V gives CDR1 LNHDA, CDR2 SQIVND (reference sequence). This CDR3 region has 16 residues. CDR3: CASSPSGGRRNQPQHF. The CDR3, as DNA: TGTGCCAGTAGCCCTTCCGGGGGGAGACGCAATCAGCCCCAGCATTTT.

The J gene is TRBJ2-7, the V gene TRBV11-3, with D possibly matching TRBD1 (6 bases). Trimming cost V 6 bases and J 0 bases, with 12 bases left between them. The germline V gene encodes CDR1 SGHNT and CDR2 YENEEA. The CDR3 has 14 amino acids. The CDR3 spells CASSYGQSSYEQYF. CDR3 coding DNA: TGTGCCAGCAGTTATGGACAGAGCTCCTACGAGCAGTACTTC.

The chain's CDR3 is CSVGDTYDSPLHF. The DNA of the CDR3 is TGCAGCGTAGGGGACACGTACGATTCACCCCTCCACTTT. The gene calls are TRBV29-1 and TRBJ1-6; the D gene is possibly TRBD1 (6 bases). Germline CDR1 is SQVTM and CDR2 is ANQGSEA. Trimming took off 6 bases at V and 8 bases at J, with 14 bases between the two ends. The CDR3 loop spans 13 amino acids. Filled out from reference TRBV29-1 and TRBJ1-6, the complete variable domain reads SAVISQKPSRDICQRGTSLTIQCQVDSQVTMMFWYRQQPGQSLTLIATANQGSEATYESGFVIDKFPISRPNLTFSTLTVSNMSPEDSSIYLCSVGDTYDSPLHFGNGTRLTVT.

This clone is classed as large (0.1 to 1%). V is TRBV19 and J is TRBJ2-5, with TRBD1 as a possible D gene (5 bases). The CDR3 runs 13 residues. Germline lookup yields CDR1 LNHDA and CDR2 SQIVND (reference sequence). Trimming left V 1 base short and J 7 bases short, with 10 bases between. CDR3 coding DNA: TGTGCCAGTAGTATAGGGGCAACAGGGACCCAGTACTTC. Translated, it gives CASSIGATGTQYF.

The chain joins TRBV28 to TRBJ1-1, with 9 bases that match TRBD1. The length of the CDR3 is 17 residues. V trimming: 6 bases; J trimming: 1 base; junction bases outside the gene matches: 12. Germline CDR1 reads MDHEN; CDR2 reads SYDVKM. CDR3 DNA sequence: TGTGCCAGCAGCCGGCCGGGACAGGGTCGGGCGAACACTGAAGCTTTCTTT. It yields the protein CASSRPGQGRANTEAFF.

This clone appeared a few times. V gene TRBV6-8 combines with J gene TRBJ1-1; TRBD1 might be the D (5 bases). The germline V gene encodes CDR1 MNHGY and CDR2 SAAAGT. V dropped 3 bases and J dropped 1 base, with 9 bases sitting between them. This CDR3 comprises 14 residues. CDR3 in DNA: TGTGCCAGCAGTTATGCAGGGAAGAACACTGAAGCTTTCTTT. It translates to CASSYAGKNTEAFF.

V gene TRBV15 combines with J gene TRBJ1-6; D is ambiguous. Germline CDR1 LNHNV, CDR2 YYDKDF (reference sequence). The V and J ends lost 5 bases and 8 bases respectively, with 16 bases between them. The CDR3 spans 15 residues. The CDR3 DNA follows: TGTGCCACCAGCGCCCCTCAGGAGGAAGATTCACCCCTCCACTTT. Its translation is CATSAPQEEDSPLHF.

This clone appeared a few times. This chain links TRBV18 with TRBJ2-5; 9 nucleotides line up with TRBD1. Trimming at V came to 4 bases and at J to 5 bases, leaving 8 bases not matched to a gene. The CDR3 runs to 15 residues. The germline CDR1 and CDR2 sequences are KGHSH and LQKENI. CDR3: CASSQPGQGRETQYF. In DNA, the CDR3 is TGTGCCAGCTCACAACCGGGACAGGGACGCGAGACCCAGTACTTC.

This chain connects TRBV18 to TRBJ1-6, with 8 bases fitting TRBD1. The V gene's germline CDR1 is KGHSH and CDR2 LQKENI. The junction had 1 base not matched to a gene; V was cut back by 4 bases and J by 5 bases. The CDR3 runs 14 residues. CDR3 nucleotides: TGTGCCAGCTCACGGGACAGGAATAATTCACCCCTCCACTTT. Amino acids: CASSRDRNNSPLHF.

V and J are TRBV6-8 and TRBJ1-2; D possibly corresponds to TRBD1 (6 bases). The CDR3 runs 13 residues. Per germline, CDR1 MNHGY and CDR2 SAAAGT. V dropped 6 bases and J dropped 5 bases, with 13 bases sitting between them. The chain's CDR3 is CASRTGRNYGYTF. CDR3 coding DNA: TGTGCCAGCAGAACAGGGCGAAATTATGGCTACACCTTC.

The chain carries TRBV6-1 and TRBJ2-7; D uncertain. V was shortened by 1 base and J by 2 bases, with 6 bases between the two germline ends. CDR1 and CDR2 (germline): MNHNS, SASEGT. The CDR3 totals 13 residues. CDR3 sequence (DNA): TGTGCCAGCAGTGAAGACGGTACCTACGAGCAGTACTTC. Translation: CASSEDGTYEQYF.

This clone has only a few counts. The V gene is TRBV5-1, the J gene TRBJ2-5, with 8 positions matching TRBD1. V lost 9 bases and J lost 2; bases outside the gene matches: 9. The CDR3 is 14 amino acids. Germline V gives CDR1 SGHRS, CDR2 YFSETQ. The CDR3 DNA is TGCGCCACCAGACAGGGGTCGCCTCAAGAGACCCAGTACTTC. It specifies CATRQGSPQETQYF.

The chain couples TRBV28 to TRBJ2-7; D is perhaps TRBD1 (6 bases). The V gene's germline CDR1 is MDHEN and CDR2 SYDVKM. The CDR3 consists of 14 residues. Trimming took off 6 bases at V and 0 bases at J, with 12 bases between the two ends. The CDR3: CASSNRTASYEQYF. CDR3 DNA sequence: TGTGCCAGCAGCAATCGGACAGCCTCCTACGAGCAGTACTTC.

This clone is labeled as large. This sequence joins TRBV6-8 and TRBJ1-2; 7 bases align to TRBD1. The CDR3 runs to 14 residues. CDR1 and CDR2 from the germline V gene are MNHGY and SAAAGT. The V and J ends lost 5 bases and 2 bases, in that order; junction bases with no gene match: 5. The CDR3 coding sequence is TGTGCCAGCAGTGGCGGGACAGAGAACTATGGCTACACCTTC. It encodes CASSGGTENYGYTF.

Relative to its sample, this clone is large. The V gene is TRBV4-1, the J gene TRBJ2-5; 9 bases fit TRBD1. The CDR3 covers 16 residues. V lost 1 base to trimming and J lost 9 bases; unmatched junction nucleotides: 12. The germline CDR1 and CDR2 sequences are MGHRA and YSYEKL. Here the CDR3 reads CASSQVGQGPLGAQYF. In nucleotides, the CDR3 is TGCGCCAGCAGCCAAGTTGGACAGGGGCCACTAGGGGCCCAGTACTTC.

The chain uses TRBV28 and TRBJ2-7; D is unresolved. CDR1 and CDR2 from the germline V gene are MDHEN and SYDVKM. The CDR3 contains 12 residues. With 6 bases removed from V and 5 bases from J, the gap between germline ends came to 11 bases. CDR3 sequence reads: CASRTAMDEQYF. The CDR3 DNA reads TGTGCCAGCAGGACCGCCATGGACGAGCAGTACTTC.

V gene TRBV6-8 combines with J gene TRBJ1-2, with 8 bases identical to TRBD1. Germline CDR1 and CDR2: MNHGY and SAAAGT. The CDR3 has 16 residues. V was pared by 2 bases and J by 4 bases, with 9 bases of the junction left unmatched. The DNA for the CDR3 is TGTGCCAGCAGTTACCCCGCGGACAGGGTTCCCTATGGCTACACCTTC. It is translated as CASSYPADRVPYGYTF.